Listed here is a single T cell receptor (beta chain). This sample was taken from a study of blood T cell repertoires in COVID-19. On the study more broadly: Samples of COVID-19 (acute and convalescent) were obtained from the United States, Italy and Spain.

In the original processing: It was from reference gene primer amplification that nucleated cell counts were estimated. Clones were read by immunoSEQ multiplex PCR, and TCRdb kept only the in-frame ones, dropping some. V, J and clone size were drawn from that table, and D and trimming were deduced from the DNA. The sample lists hundreds of thousands of clones, around 87% occurring once. The germline V gene encodes CDR1 GTSNPN and CDR2 SVGIG (reference sequence). The CDR3 contains 17 residues. The V gene lost 0 bases and the J gene lost 0 bases, with 15 bases spanning the gap. The sequenced sample was peripheral blood. V usage is TRBV30 and J usage is TRBJ2-1; D is ambiguous. The TCR sequence derives from a woman aged 50 to 65 who had recovered from COVID-19. DNA for the CDR3: TGTGCCTGGAGTGTAGATCGCGGCAAAAGCTCCTACAATGAGCAGTTCTTC. Translated, it gives CAWSVDRGKSSYNEQFF.